This T cell receptor beta chain comes out of a study of CD8 T cells in Susac syndrome. The authors carried out high-throughput sequencing of TCR beta. They applied it to CD8+ and CD4+ T cells obtained from blood. Negative magnetic isolation gave CD8+ and CD4+ cells; FACS enriched CD8+ TEMRA. Reverse transcription used about 0.45 to 1 ug RNA and random hexamers. TCR beta CDR3 was amplified by immunoSEQ multiplex PCR. This amplification extended across 54 Vbeta and 13 Jbeta segments. MiXCR was run by TCRdb on the immunoSEQ multiplex PCR reads, yielding one entry per CDR3 protein. The table lists approximately 180,000 distinct CDR3 sequences, more than 90% of them singletons. What was sequenced was CD4+ T cells from PBMCs. The clonotype was recovered from a human donor with multiple sclerosis.

This chain's CDR3 is CASSLLSNQPQHF. Written as DNA, the CDR3 is TGTGCCAGCAGCCTCCTTAGCAATCAGCCCCAGCATTTT. The chain combines TRBV12-3 or TRBV12-4 with TRBJ1-5; D remains unclear. Deletions cut 6 bases from V and 0 bases from J, with 6 bases between. This CDR3 contains 13 residues.